This T cell receptor beta chain was sequenced for a study of cytomegalovirus exposure and HLA in healthy donors. V shed 4 bases, J shed 7 bases, and the junction held 4 bases outside the gene matches. There are 14 residues in the CDR3. The germline V gene encodes CDR1 MGHDK and CDR2 SYGVNS. PCR used 60 Vbeta primers and 13 Jbeta primers. TCRdb's copy holds only in-frame clones and misses some; the assay was immunoSEQ multiplex PCR. The table has about 140,000 clones, about 70% seen once. The chain couples TRBV25-1 to TRBJ2-1, with 10 bases that match TRBD1. Sequencing was carried out using PBMCs. The TCR originated in a man younger than 35 in good health and CMV-seronegative. This CDR3 is CASSARTGGNEQFF. The CDR3 DNA follows: TGTGCCAGCAGTGCCCGGACAGGGGGAAATGAGCAGTTCTTC.